The 8 T cell receptor beta chains given below trace back to one sample, sequenced in a study of blood T cells in healthy people across ages. A J-beta primer mix and a sample-barcoded 5' primer were used in a second PCR of about 6 to 12 cycles. TCRdb re-called the 5' RACE reads through MiXCR, storing one row per CDR3 protein. The sample has 800,000 to 1,300,000 distinct CDR3 sequences; around 25% are singletons. This same sample was also taken into another study, of T cells of mothers and their children.

The sample consisted of blood. Every receptor here comes from a girl between 2 and 10 years old in good health.

This clonotype has only a few counts. The rearrangement uses TRBV9 and TRBJ2-7, with a weak D call TRBD2 (6 bases). The germline V gene has CDR1 SGDLS and CDR2 YYNGEE. This CDR3 spans 15 amino acids. With 0 bases removed from V and 6 bases from J, the gap between germline ends came to 16 bases. The CDR3 sequence: CASSVGRTIDGEQYF. CDR3 bases: TGTGCCAGCAGCGTAGGGCGGACTATTGACGGCGAGCAGTACTTC.

The table lists this clonotype with a few counts. V and J are TRBV7-2 and TRBJ2-7; D remains ambiguous. Germline V gene data show CDR1 as SGHTA and CDR2 as FQGNSA. Trimming shortened V by 5 bases and J by 2 bases, and 13 bases separated the two germline ends. The CDR3 length is 14 residues. The CDR3 reads CASSPPVPAYEQYF. DNA of the CDR3: TGTGCCAGCAGCCCCCCAGTACCAGCCTACGAGCAGTACTTC.

The genes are TRBV7-8 and TRBJ1-1; no reliable D call. From germline, CDR1 is SGHVS and CDR2 FQNEAQ. The CDR3 contains 13 residues. The V end lost 5 bases, the J end lost 7 bases, and 14 bases lay between the germline ends. CDR3 amino acids: CASSHKESVEAFF. CDR3 coding DNA: TGTGCCAGCAGCCACAAGGAGTCGGTTGAAGCTTTCTTT. The complete variable domain, with remaining parts taken from reference TRBV7-8 and TRBJ1-1, reads GAGVSQSPRYKVAKRGQDVALRCDPISGHVSLFWYQQALGQGPEFLTYFQNEAQLDKSGLPSDRFFAERPEGSVSTLKIQRTQQEDSAVYLCASSHKESVEAFFGQGTRLTVV.

Concerning this clonotype itself: A much bigger clone sits one base away, suggesting this may be a read error. The chain links TRBV12-3 or TRBV12-4 to TRBJ2-3; D uncertain. The CDR3 sequence is 12 residues long. The CDR3 DNA follows: TGTGCCAGCAGTTCCTTCACAGATGCGCAGTATTTT. It translates to CASSSFTDAQYF.

This clonotype was recorded a few times. The CDR3 loop reads CASSQRGDRQGPYNEQFF. CDR3 nucleotide sequence: TGCGCCAGCAGCCAAAGGGGGGACAGGCAAGGTCCGTACAATGAGCAGTTCTTC. V usage is TRBV4-1 and J usage is TRBJ2-1; 8 positions match TRBD1. The germline V gene encodes CDR1 MGHRA and CDR2 YSYEKL. V shed 2 bases, J shed 4 bases, and the junction held 13 bases outside the gene matches. The CDR3 has 18 amino acids.

There are a few counts of this clonotype. V gene TRBV20-1 combines with J gene TRBJ2-3, with TRBD2 matching over 11 bases. Germline V gene data show CDR1 as DFQATT and CDR2 as SNEGSKA (reference sequence). The CDR3 is 14 amino acids. With V trimmed by 6 bases and J by 5 bases, 7 bases remained unmatched. DNA for the CDR3: TGCAGTGCGAAACTAGCGGGAGTTTTAGATACGCAGTATTTT. It encodes CSAKLAGVLDTQYF.

This clonotype was seen only a few times. CDR3 nucleotide sequence: TGCAGCGTTGTTGTTCCTAGCGGGGGCTACGAGCAGTACTTC. Its protein is CSVVVPSGGYEQYF. J is TRBJ2-7 and V is TRBV29-1; 10 nucleotides match TRBD2. The CDR3 covers 14 residues. The germline CDR1 and CDR2 sequences are SQVTM and ANQGSEA. Trimming cost V 4 bases and J 3 bases; bases outside gene matches: 6.

The chain has TRBV4-1 and TRBJ2-7; D gene uncertain. Germline V gene lookup returns CDR1 MGHRA and CDR2 YSYEKL. The CDR3 sequence is 14 residues long. V was trimmed by 3 bases and J by 6 bases, leaving 15 bases between them. In DNA form, the CDR3 reads TGCGCCAGCAGCCAGATATTCGGCCCAGGCGAGCAGTACTTC. Translated: CASSQIFGPGEQYF.